The present T cell receptor beta chain was sequenced within a study of T cell responses to AZD1222 COVID-19 vaccine. Profiled with immunoSEQ multiplex PCR; TCRdb holds only in-frame clones, not every one. The table has roughly 95,000 clones, roughly 92% seen once. Germline-derived CDR1 and CDR2 are MNHEY and SVGAGI. The CDR3 has 13 amino acids. Trimming stripped 4 bases from V and 2 bases from J, with 8 bases between. This specimen consisted of peripheral blood, obtained 28 days after the second AZD1222 dose. The gene calls are TRBV6-5 and TRBJ1-2; D is uncertain. This sequence originates from an adult who received the AZD1222 COVID-19 vaccine. CDR3 DNA: TGTGCCAGCAGTTGGAGGCAGAACTATGGCTACACCTTC. Protein: CASSWRQNYGYTF.